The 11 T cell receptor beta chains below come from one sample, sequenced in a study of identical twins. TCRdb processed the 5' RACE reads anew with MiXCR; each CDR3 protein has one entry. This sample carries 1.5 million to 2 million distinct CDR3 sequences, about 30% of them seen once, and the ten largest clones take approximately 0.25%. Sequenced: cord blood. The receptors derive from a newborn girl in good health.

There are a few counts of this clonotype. The CDR3 here is CSARDFPGLGSYEQYF. Here the CDR3 DNA reads TGCAGTGCTAGAGATTTTCCGGGACTAGGGTCCTACGAGCAGTACTTC. This chain links TRBV20-1 with TRBJ2-7; 8 nucleotides match TRBD2. The germline V gene has CDR1 DFQATT and CDR2 SNEGSKA (reference sequence). J was trimmed by 1 base and V by 0 bases; bases with no gene match: 8. The CDR3 is made up of 16 amino acids.

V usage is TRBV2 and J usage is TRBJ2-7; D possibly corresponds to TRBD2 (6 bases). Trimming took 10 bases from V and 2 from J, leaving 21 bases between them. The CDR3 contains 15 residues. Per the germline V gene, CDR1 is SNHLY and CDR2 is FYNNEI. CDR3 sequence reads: CATLRGLGVPYEQYF. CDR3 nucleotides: TGTGCCACTCTCCGGGGACTGGGGGTACCCTACGAGCAGTACTTC.

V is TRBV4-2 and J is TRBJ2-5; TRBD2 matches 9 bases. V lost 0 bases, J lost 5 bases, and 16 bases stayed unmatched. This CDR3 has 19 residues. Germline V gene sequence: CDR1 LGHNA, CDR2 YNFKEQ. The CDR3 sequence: CASSQERGPGLALGETQYF. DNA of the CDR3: TGTGCCAGCAGCCAAGAAAGAGGCCCGGGACTAGCCCTCGGGGAGACCCAGTACTTC.

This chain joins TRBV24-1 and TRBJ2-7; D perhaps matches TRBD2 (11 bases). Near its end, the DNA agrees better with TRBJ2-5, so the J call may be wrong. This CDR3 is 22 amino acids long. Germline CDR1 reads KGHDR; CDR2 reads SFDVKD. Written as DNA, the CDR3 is TGTGCCACCAGTGATTCCAAAATAGGGACAGGGGTTCGACTAGCGGGAAGAGGGACCCAGTACTTC. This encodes CATSDSKIGTGVRLAGRGTQYF.

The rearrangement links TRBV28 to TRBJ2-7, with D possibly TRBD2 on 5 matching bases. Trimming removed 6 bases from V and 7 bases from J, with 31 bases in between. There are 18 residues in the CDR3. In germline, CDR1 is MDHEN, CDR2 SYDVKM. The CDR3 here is CASRLGSTFGLKGREQYF. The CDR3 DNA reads TGTGCCAGCAGACTTGGGAGCACATTTGGACTTAAGGGTCGAGAGCAGTACTTC.

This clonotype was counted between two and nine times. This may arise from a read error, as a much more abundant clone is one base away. The CDR3 region is CASSWGLAEYNEQYF. The CDR3 DNA is TGTGCCAGCAGTTGGGGGCTAGCGGAGTACAATGAGCAGTACTTC. This sequence joins TRBV12-3 or TRBV12-4 and TRBJ2-7, with D possibly TRBD2 on 7 matching bases. The CDR3 totals 15 residues. V lost 4 bases and J 7 bases, leaving 20 bases between the germline ends.

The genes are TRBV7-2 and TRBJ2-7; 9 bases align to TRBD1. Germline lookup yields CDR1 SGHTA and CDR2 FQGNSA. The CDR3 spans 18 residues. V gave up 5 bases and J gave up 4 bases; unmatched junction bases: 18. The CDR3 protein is CASSLRTGDRTKAYEQYF. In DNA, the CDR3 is TGTGCCAGCAGCCTTCGGACAGGGGATCGTACTAAGGCTTACGAGCAGTACTTC. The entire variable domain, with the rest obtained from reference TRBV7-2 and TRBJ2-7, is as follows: GAGVSQSPSNKVTEKGKDVELRCDPISGHTALYWYRQSLGQGLEFLIYFQGNSAPDKSGLPSDRFSAERTGGSVSTLTIQRTQQEDSAVYLCASSLRTGDRTKAYEQYFGPGTRLTVT.

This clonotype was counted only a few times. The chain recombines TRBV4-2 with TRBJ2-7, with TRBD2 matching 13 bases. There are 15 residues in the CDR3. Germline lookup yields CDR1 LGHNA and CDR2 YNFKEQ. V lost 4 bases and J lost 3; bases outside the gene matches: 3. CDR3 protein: CASSPRTSGGYEQYF. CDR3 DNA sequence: TGTGCCAGCAGCCCTCGGACTAGCGGGGGCTACGAGCAGTACTTC.

The CDR3 DNA follows: TGTGCTAGTGGTTCGGTACTTTTAGGGAGCTCCTACAATGAGCAGTACTTC. As protein: CASGSVLLGSSYNEQYF. This rearrangement joins TRBV12-5 to TRBJ2-1; the D gene is possibly TRBD2 (5 bases). The J call could be wrong; TRBJ2-7 is a better fit for the DNA end. The CDR3 extends over 17 amino acids. Germline V gene sequence: CDR1 LGHNT, CDR2 FRNRAP.

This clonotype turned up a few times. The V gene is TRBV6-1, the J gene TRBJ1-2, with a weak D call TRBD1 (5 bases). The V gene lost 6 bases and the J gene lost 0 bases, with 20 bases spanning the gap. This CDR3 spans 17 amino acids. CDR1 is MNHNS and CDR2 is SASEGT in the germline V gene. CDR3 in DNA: TGTGCCAGCAGCCAAGCGGGCCGGGGGACCGCTAACTATGGCTACACCTTC. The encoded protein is CASSQAGRGTANYGYTF.

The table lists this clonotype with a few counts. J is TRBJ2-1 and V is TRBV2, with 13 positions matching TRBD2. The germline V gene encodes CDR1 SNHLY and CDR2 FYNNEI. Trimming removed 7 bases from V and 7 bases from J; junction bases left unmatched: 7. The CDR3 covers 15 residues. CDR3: CASTGTSGIMNEQFF. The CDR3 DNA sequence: TGTGCCAGCACTGGGACTAGCGGGATAATGAATGAGCAGTTCTTC.